This TCR beta chain was documented in a study of chemoradiotherapy in HPV16-positive cancers. The protocol was immunoSEQ multiplex PCR, while the TCRdb copy is restricted to in-frame clones and leaves out a portion. The sample contains under 15,000 clones, more than 75% of which appear only once. Germline CDR1 SGHDN, CDR2 FVKESK. V shed 2 bases and J 0 bases; nucleotides not matched to a gene: 6. The CDR3 is made up of 17 amino acids. This clone was seen once. Its antigen remains unidentified. Study-wide results and limits: Better recurrence-free survival went with HPV-responsive T-cell expansion in HPV16-positive patients. Non-HPV-specific T cells did not expand in tumors during treatment, whereas candidate HPV-specific clones and E7-related motifs did. Only two HPV16-positive patients supplied the functional HPV-specificity definition.

Repeated repertoire sampling spanned the course of chemoradiotherapy. The source of this sequence is a human donor with HPV-associated anogenital cancer. V and J are TRBV14 and TRBJ1-4; 7 bases map to TRBD1. Specimen: blood, collected from a patient who underwent chemoradiotherapy. CDR3 in amino acids: CASSQYPGGTTNEKLFF. The CDR3 DNA follows: TGTGCCAGCAGCCAATACCCAGGGGGGACAACTAATGAAAAACTGTTTTTT.